Listed below are T cell receptor beta chains from one sample, sequenced in a study of cytomegalovirus exposure and HLA in healthy donors. Sequencing was performed with immunoSEQ multiplex PCR; in TCRdb, only in-frame clones are kept and a portion is missing. This sample has 150,000 to 170,000 clones, with about 88% found just once. Specimen: PBMCs. The source is a man aged 18 to 35 in good health and CMV-seropositive. Both conserved end residues are part of each CDR3. D genes are given only for firm matches. Clone size is shown for a subset of rows, as once, few, many or a class of expanded clone.

J gene | V gene | clone size | D gene | CDR3 protein | CDR3 DNA
TRBJ2-5 | TRBV9 | - | - | CASSVAAGSETQYF | TGTGCCAGCAGCGTAGCCGCAGGGTCAGAGACCCAGTACTTC
TRBJ2-5 | TRBV29-1 | - | TRBD1 | CSVEGQVNSQETQYF | TGCAGCGTTGAGGGACAGGTTAACTCCCAAGAGACCCAGTACTTC
TRBJ1-4 | TRBV2 | once | TRBD1 | CGTGGLATNEKLFF | TGTGGGACAGGGGGATTGGCAACTAATGAAAAACTGTTTTTT
TRBJ2-7 | TRBV30 | once | TRBD1 | CAWRVQGATPEQYF | TGTGCCTGGAGGGTACAGGGGGCAACCCCCGAGCAGTACTTC
TRBJ2-3 | TRBV5-1 | - | TRBD2 | CASSGLAGGSTDTQYF | TGCGCCAGCAGCGGTCTAGCGGGGGGAAGCACAGATACGCAGTATTTT
TRBJ2-2 | TRBV5-3 | - | - | CARTPRQTQDTGELFF | TGTGCCAGAACCCCAAGACAGACCCAGGACACCGGGGAGCTGTTTTTT
TRBJ2-7 | TRBV19 | - | TRBD1 | CASSMDRAREQYF | TGTGCCAGTAGTATGGACAGGGCCCGGGAGCAGTACTTC
TRBJ1-2 | TRBV5-4 | - | - | CASSPQLDSNGYTF | TGTGCCAGCAGCCCGCAGTTGGACAGTAATGGCTACACCTTC
TRBJ1-1 | TRBV6-6 | - | - | CASTYGRELNTEAFF | TGTGCCAGCACCTACGGGCGGGAGTTGAACACTGAAGCTTTCTTT
TRBJ2-5 | TRBV4-1 | - | TRBD2 | CASSQGSAGGATETQYF | TGCGCCAGCAGCCAAGGATCTGCCGGGGGGGCCACAGAGACCCAGTACTTC
TRBJ2-3 | TRBV7-6 | - | TRBD2 | CASSWTGTSNQDTQYF | TGTGCCAGCAGCTGGACCGGGACTAGTAATCAGGATACGCAGTATTTT
TRBJ1-5 | TRBV5-6 | - | - | CASSPGGGAWNQPQHF | TGTGCCAGCAGCCCGGGGGGGGGCGCATGGAATCAGCCCCAGCATTTT
TRBJ2-3 | TRBV10-1 | - | - | CASIEDTQYF | TGCGCCAGCATCGAGGATACGCAGTATTTT
TRBJ1-2 | TRBV10-2 | few | - | CASSESIGGRYDYGYTF | TGCGCCAGCAGTGAGTCGATTGGGGGGAGGTATGACTATGGCTACACCTTC
TRBJ1-5 | TRBV29-1 | - | - | CSVGAAGYGDQPQHF | TGCAGCGTTGGCGCGGCCGGATACGGAGATCAGCCCCAGCATTTT
TRBJ1-2 | TRBV7-9 | - | - | CASSFGSYGYTF | TGTGCCAGCAGCTTTGGCAGCTATGGCTACACCTTC
TRBJ1-5 | TRBV18 | - | - | CASSPPGHNSNQPQHF | TGTGCCAGCTCACCGCCGGGACACAATAGCAATCAGCCCCAGCATTTT
TRBJ2-4 | TRBV7-2 | - | TRBD1 | CASSPSGGQGKNIQYF | TGTGCCAGCAGCCCCTCAGGGGGCCAGGGCAAAAACATTCAGTACTTC
TRBJ1-4 | TRBV4-2 | few | - | CASSLFLEGANEKLFF | TGTGCCAGCAGCCTCTTCCTCGAGGGTGCAAATGAAAAACTGTTTTTT
TRBJ2-1 | TRBV28 | - | TRBD2 | CASSSPPGLDSEQFF | TGTGCCAGCAGTTCCCCCCCGGGACTAGACAGTGAGCAGTTCTTC
TRBJ2-7 | TRBV30 | - | TRBD1 | CAWGTGSYEQYF | TGTGCCTGGGGGACAGGCTCCTACGAGCAGTACTTC
TRBJ2-1 | TRBV21-1 | - | - | CASSKGQQGTQSRYNEGSGEQFF | TGTGCCAGCAGCAAGGGACAGCAAGGTACTCAAAGTAGGTACAATGAAGGGTCTGGTGAGCAGTTCTTC
TRBJ2-5 | TRBV25-1 | few | - | CASSVGGNQETQYF | TGTGCCAGCAGTGTAGGAGGGAACCAAGAGACCCAGTACTTC
TRBJ2-2 | TRBV7-2 | - | - | CASSFSGGELFF | TGTGCCAGCAGCTTCTCAGGGGGGGAGCTGTTTTTT
TRBJ2-7 | TRBV30 | - | - | CAWSRQASNEQYF | TGTGCCTGGAGCCGACAGGCTTCCAACGAGCAGTACTTC
TRBJ2-4 | TRBV5-1 | - | TRBD2 | CASSLWGPGTIRAKNIQYF | TGCGCCAGCAGCTTGTGGGGTCCCGGGACTATTAGGGCCAAAAACATTCAGTACTTC
TRBJ1-1 | TRBV6-5 | - | - | CASSGVNTEAFF | TGTGCCAGCAGTGGAGTGAACACTGAAGCTTTCTTT
TRBJ2-3 | TRBV6-5 | - | TRBD2 | CASSWSGVTTDTQYF | TGTGCCAGCAGTTGGAGCGGGGTTACCACAGATACGCAGTATTTT
TRBJ2-3 | TRBV6-5 | - | - | CASSYGAGTGDTQYF | TGTGCCAGCAGTTACGGTGCGGGGACGGGGGATACGCAGTATTTT
TRBJ2-7 | TRBV7-9 | - | - | CASSLSSQALEQYF | TGTGCCAGCAGCTTATCCTCACAGGCTTTGGAGCAGTACTTC
TRBJ1-5 | TRBV25-1 | - | TRBD1 | CASSPGQVIDQPQHF | TGTGCCAGCAGTCCCGGACAGGTTATCGATCAGCCCCAGCATTTT
TRBJ1-2 | TRBV7-2 | - | - | CASSPPGVGDYGYTF | TGTGCCAGCAGCCCCCCGGGGGTAGGTGACTATGGCTACACCTTC
TRBJ1-1 | TRBV30 | few | - | CAWSVSAGTEAFF | TGTGCCTGGAGTGTAAGTGCAGGTACTGAAGCTTTCTTT
TRBJ2-7 | TRBV18 | - | TRBD2 | CASSPHTSGSYEQYF | TGTGCCAGCTCACCACATACTAGCGGTTCCTACGAGCAGTACTTC
TRBJ1-2 | TRBV6-5 | - | - | CASSYTGTNGYTF | TGTGCCAGCAGTTACACAGGGACGAATGGCTACACCTTC
TRBJ2-7 | TRBV23-1 | - | - | CASSQSGTYYEQYF | TGCGCCAGCAGTCAATCGGGGACTTACTACGAGCAGTACTTC
TRBJ1-1 | TRBV30 | - | TRBD1 | CAGTGPMNTEAFF | TGTGCCGGGACAGGGCCTATGAACACTGAAGCTTTCTTT
TRBJ1-3 | TRBV19 | - | TRBD1 | CATSSRDRAGNTIYF | TGTGCCACTTCTTCGAGGGACAGGGCCGGAAACACCATATATTTT
TRBJ2-7 | TRBV10-3 | - | - | CAISYLKAGEYEQYF | TGTGCCATCAGTTATCTCAAGGCAGGGGAGTACGAGCAGTACTTC
TRBJ2-5 | TRBV5-1 | - | - | CASSPDPQVQETQYF | TGCGCCAGCAGTCCAGACCCTCAGGTCCAAGAGACCCAGTACTTC
TRBJ2-2 | TRBV4-3 | - | - | CASSQDLPGGALTGELFF | TGCGCCAGCAGCCAAGATTTACCTGGAGGGGCGCTGACCGGGGAGCTGTTTTTT
TRBJ1-4 | TRBV7-6 | - | - | CASSSLQGSTNEKLFF | TGTGCCAGCAGCTCCCTTCAGGGGTCAACTAATGAAAAACTGTTTTTT
TRBJ2-1 | TRBV6-6 | - | TRBD1 | CASDGQGIYNEQFF | TGTGCCAGCGATGGACAGGGTATCTACAATGAGCAGTTCTTC
TRBJ2-7 | TRBV27 | - | - | CASSRDSNLYEQYF | TGTGCCAGCAGCCGCGACAGTAATCTCTACGAGCAGTACTTC
TRBJ2-7 | TRBV15 | - | - | CATRLWGEHYKQYF | TGTGCCACCAGGCTCTGGGGGGAACACTATAAGCAGTACTTC
TRBJ2-7 | TRBV6-1 | - | TRBD1 | CASSSPGQGFYEQYF | TGTGCCAGCAGTTCACCGGGACAGGGGTTTTACGAGCAGTACTTC
TRBJ2-7 | TRBV7-2 | - | TRBD2 | CASRYGGSGTYEQYF | TGTGCCAGCAGATACGGGGGTAGCGGGACCTACGAGCAGTACTTC
TRBJ2-7 | TRBV4-3 | - | TRBD1 | CASATGAGGSYEQYF | TGCGCCAGCGCCACTGGGGCAGGGGGTTCCTACGAGCAGTACTTC
TRBJ1-5 | TRBV6-6 | once | TRBD1 | CASRTDRGIHF | TGTGCCAGCAGGACCGACAGGGGAATACATTTT
TRBJ2-7 | TRBV11-2 | - | - | CASSPGYEQYF | TGTGCCAGCAGCCCCGGCTACGAGCAGTACTTC